This TCR beta chain originates from a study of blood T cell repertoires in COVID-19. There are 15 residues in the CDR3. Germline values: CDR1 MNHEY, CDR2 SMNVEV (reference sequence). The protocol was immunoSEQ multiplex PCR, while the TCRdb copy is restricted to in-frame clones and leaves out a portion. This sample has 250,000 to 350,000 clones; nearly 90% occur once, and the top ten carry 3.5% to 4.5%. On this clone itself: One junction end disagrees with the germline gene, perhaps due to a read error.

The chain has TRBV27 and TRBJ1-5; tentative D call: TRBD1 (6 bases). The TCR comes from a woman under 30 with acute COVID-19. Material for sequencing was PBMCs or T cells enriched from blood (not recorded which). CDR3 in DNA: TGTGCCAGCAGGCTTACCACAGGGAGTAATCTGCCCCAGCATTTT. It specifies CASRLTTGSNLPQHF.